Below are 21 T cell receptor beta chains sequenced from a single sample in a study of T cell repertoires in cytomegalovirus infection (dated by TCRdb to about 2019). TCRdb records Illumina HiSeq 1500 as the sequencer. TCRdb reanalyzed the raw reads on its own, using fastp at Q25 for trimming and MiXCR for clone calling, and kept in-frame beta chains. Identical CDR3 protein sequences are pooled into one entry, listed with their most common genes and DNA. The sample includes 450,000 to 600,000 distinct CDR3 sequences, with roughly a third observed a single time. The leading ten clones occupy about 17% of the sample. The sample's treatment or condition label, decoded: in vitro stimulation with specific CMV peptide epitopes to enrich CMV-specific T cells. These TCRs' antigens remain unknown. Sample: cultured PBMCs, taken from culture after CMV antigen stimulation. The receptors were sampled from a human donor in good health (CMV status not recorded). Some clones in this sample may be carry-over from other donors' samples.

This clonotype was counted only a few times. DNA of the CDR3: TGTGCCAGCAGTTACTCGATATCGGGACAGCCCCAGCATTTT. Its protein is CASSYSISGQPQHF. V usage is TRBV6-8 and J usage is TRBJ1-5; D unclear. The CDR3 totals 14 residues. Germline lookup yields CDR1 MNHGY and CDR2 SAAAGT. V was clipped by 0 bases and J by 7 bases, with 10 bases between them.

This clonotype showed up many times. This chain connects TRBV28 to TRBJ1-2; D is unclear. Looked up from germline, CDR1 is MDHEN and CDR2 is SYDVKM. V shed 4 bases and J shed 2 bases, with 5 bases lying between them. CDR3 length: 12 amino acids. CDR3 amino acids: CASSSRNYGYTF. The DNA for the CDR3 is TGTGCCAGCAGTTCCAGAAACTATGGCTACACCTTC.

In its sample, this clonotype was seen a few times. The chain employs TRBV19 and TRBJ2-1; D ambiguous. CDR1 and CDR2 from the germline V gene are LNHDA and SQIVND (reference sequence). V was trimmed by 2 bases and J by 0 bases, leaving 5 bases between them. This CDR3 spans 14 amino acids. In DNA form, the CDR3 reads TGTGCCAGTAGTATACAGGACTCCTACAATGAGCAGTTCTTC. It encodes CASSIQDSYNEQFF.

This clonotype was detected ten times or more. The CDR3 DNA follows: TGTGCCAGCAGCTCCCCCCAAGAGACCCAGTACTTC. It yields the protein CASSSPQETQYF. The chain combines TRBV28 with TRBJ2-5; D is ambiguous. V gave up 6 bases and J gave up 1 base, with 6 bases separating them. Germline CDR1 and CDR2: MDHEN and SYDVKM. The CDR3 has 12 amino acids.

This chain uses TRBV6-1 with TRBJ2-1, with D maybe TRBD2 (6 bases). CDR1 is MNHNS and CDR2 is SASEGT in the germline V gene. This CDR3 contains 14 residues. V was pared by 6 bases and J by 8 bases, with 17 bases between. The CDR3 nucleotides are TGTGCCAGCAGGCTCGGGACGCGGAGGGATGAGCAGTTCTTC. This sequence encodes CASRLGTRRDEQFF.

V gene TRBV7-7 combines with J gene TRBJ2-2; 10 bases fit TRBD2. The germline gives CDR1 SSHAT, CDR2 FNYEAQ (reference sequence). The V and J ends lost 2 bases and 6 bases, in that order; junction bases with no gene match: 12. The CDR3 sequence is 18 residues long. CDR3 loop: CASSLRPSGSRFPGELFF. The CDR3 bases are TGTGCCAGCAGCTTACGTCCTAGCGGGAGTAGATTCCCCGGGGAGCTGTTTTTT.

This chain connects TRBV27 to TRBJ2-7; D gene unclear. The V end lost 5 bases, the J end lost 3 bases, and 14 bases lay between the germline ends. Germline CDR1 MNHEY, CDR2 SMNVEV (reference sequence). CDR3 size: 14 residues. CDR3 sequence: CASSRYRKDYEQYF. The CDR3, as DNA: TGTGCCAGCAGTAGATATCGTAAAGACTACGAGCAGTACTTC.

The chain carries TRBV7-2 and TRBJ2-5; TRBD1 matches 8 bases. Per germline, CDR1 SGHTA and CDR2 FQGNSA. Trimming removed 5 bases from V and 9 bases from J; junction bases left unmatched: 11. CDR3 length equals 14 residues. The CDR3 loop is CASSPDPQGASQYF. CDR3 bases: TGTGCCAGCAGCCCGGACCCGCAGGGGGCATCCCAGTACTTC. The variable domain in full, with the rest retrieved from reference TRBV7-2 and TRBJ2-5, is GAGVSQSPSNKVTEKGKDVELRCDPISGHTALYWYRQSLGQGLEFLIYFQGNSAPDKSGLPSDRFSAERTGGSVSTLTIQRTQQEDSAVYLCASSPDPQGASQYFGPGTRLLVL.

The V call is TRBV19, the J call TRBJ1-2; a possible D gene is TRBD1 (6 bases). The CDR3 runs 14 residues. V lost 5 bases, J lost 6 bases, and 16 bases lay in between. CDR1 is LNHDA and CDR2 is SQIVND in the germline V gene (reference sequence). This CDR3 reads CASSPPPTGNGYTF. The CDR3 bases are TGTGCCAGTAGTCCCCCTCCTACAGGGAATGGCTACACCTTC.

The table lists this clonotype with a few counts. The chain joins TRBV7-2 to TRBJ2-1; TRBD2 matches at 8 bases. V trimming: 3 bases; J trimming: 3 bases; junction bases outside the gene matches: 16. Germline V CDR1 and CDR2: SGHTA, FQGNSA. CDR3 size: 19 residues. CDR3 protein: CASSFRGGALAVGYNEQFF. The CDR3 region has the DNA TGTGCCAGCAGCTTTCGGGGGGGGGCGCTGGCAGTCGGCTACAATGAGCAGTTCTTC.

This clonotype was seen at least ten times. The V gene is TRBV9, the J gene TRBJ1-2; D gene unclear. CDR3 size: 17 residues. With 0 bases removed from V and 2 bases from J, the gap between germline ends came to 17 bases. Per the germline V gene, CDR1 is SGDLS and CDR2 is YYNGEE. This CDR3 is CASSVDQWGLSNYGYTF. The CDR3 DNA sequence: TGTGCCAGCAGCGTAGATCAATGGGGATTATCGAACTATGGCTACACCTTC. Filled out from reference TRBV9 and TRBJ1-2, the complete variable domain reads DSGVTQTPKHLITATGQRVTLRCSPRSGDLSVYWYQQSLDQGLQFLIQYYNGEERAKGNILERFSAQQFPDLHSELNLSSLELGDSALYFCASSVDQWGLSNYGYTFGSGTRLTVV.

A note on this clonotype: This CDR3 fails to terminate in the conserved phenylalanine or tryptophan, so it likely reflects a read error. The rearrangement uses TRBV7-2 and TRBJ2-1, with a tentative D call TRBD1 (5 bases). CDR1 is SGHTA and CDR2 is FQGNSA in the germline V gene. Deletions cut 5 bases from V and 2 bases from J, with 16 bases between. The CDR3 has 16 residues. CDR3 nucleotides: TGTGCCAGCAGCACCGCGACAGTCTTTGCCTACAATGAGCAGTTCGTC. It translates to CASSTATVFAYNEQFV.

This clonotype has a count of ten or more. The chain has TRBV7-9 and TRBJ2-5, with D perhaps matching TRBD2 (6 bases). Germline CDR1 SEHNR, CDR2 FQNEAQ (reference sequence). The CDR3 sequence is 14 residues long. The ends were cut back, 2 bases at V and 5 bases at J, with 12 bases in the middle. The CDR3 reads CASSLFGGTETQYF. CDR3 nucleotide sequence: TGTGCCAGCAGCTTATTTGGCGGGACGGAGACCCAGTACTTC.

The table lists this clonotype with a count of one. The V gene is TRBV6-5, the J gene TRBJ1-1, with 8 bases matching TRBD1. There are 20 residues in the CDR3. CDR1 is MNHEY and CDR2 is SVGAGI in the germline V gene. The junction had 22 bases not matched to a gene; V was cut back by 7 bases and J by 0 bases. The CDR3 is CASTRSPQLQGGPLNTEAFF. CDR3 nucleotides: TGTGCCAGCACTCGTAGCCCCCAATTACAGGGGGGACCTTTGAACACTGAAGCTTTCTTT.

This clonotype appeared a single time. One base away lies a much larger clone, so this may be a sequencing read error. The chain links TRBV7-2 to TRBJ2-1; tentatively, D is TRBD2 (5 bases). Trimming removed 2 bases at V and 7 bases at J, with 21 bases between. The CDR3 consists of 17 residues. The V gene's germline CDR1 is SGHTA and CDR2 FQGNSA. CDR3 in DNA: TGTGCCAGCAGCTTACCCCGAGGAGCGGAAGCTGGGAATGAGCAGTTCTTC. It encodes CASSLPRGAEAGNEQFF.

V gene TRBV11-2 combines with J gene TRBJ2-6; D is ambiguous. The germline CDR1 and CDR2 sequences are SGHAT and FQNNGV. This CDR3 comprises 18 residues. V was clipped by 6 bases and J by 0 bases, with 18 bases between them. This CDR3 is CASRSPGRSYSGANVLTF. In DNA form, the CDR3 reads TGTGCCAGCAGGTCACCCGGCAGATCTTACTCTGGGGCCAACGTCCTGACTTTC. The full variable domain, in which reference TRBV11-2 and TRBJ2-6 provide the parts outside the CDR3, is EAGVAQSPRYKIIEKRQSVAFWCNPISGHATLYWYQQILGQGPKLLIQFQNNGVVDDSQLPKDRFSAERLKGVDSTLKIQPAKLEDSAVYLCASRSPGRSYSGANVLTFGAGSRLTVL.

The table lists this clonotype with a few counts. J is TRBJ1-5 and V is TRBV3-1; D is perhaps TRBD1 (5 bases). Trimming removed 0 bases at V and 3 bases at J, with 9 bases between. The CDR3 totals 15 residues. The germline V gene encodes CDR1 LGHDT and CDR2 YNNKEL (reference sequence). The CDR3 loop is CASSQDPGLNQPQHF. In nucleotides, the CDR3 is TGTGCCAGCAGCCAAGATCCAGGGCTCAATCAGCCCCAGCATTTT.

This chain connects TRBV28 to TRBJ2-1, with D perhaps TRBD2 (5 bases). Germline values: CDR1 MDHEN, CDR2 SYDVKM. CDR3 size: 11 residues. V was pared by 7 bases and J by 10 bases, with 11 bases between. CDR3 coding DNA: TGTGCCAGCACCCAGCGGTGGGAGCAGTTCTTC. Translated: CASTQRWEQFF. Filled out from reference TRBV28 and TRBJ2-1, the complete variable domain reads DVKVTQSSRYLVKRTGEKVFLECVQDMDHENMFWYRQDPGLGLRLIYFSYDVKMKEKGDIPEGYSVSREKKERFSLILESASTNQTSMYLCASTQRWEQFFGPGTRLTVL.

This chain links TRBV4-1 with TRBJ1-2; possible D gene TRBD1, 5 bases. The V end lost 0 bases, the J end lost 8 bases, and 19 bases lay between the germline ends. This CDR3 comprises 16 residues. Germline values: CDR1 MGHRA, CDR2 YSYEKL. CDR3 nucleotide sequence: TGCGCCAGCAGCCAAGATTTGGGCACGGCCTGGGACGGCTACACCTTC. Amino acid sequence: CASSQDLGTAWDGYTF.

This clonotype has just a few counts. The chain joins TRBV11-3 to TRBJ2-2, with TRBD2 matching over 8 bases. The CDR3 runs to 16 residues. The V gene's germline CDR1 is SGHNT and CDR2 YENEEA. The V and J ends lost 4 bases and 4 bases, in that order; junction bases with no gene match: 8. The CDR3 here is CASSSGGGGSTGELFF. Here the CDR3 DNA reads TGTGCCAGCAGCTCCGGGGGGGGCGGAAGCACCGGGGAGCTGTTTTTT. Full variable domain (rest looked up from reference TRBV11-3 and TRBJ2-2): EAGVVQSPRYKIIEKKQPVAFWCNPISGHNTLYWYLQNLGQGPELLIRYENEEAVDDSQLPKDRFSAERLKGVDSTLKIQPAELGDSAVYLCASSSGGGGSTGELFFGEGSRLTVL.

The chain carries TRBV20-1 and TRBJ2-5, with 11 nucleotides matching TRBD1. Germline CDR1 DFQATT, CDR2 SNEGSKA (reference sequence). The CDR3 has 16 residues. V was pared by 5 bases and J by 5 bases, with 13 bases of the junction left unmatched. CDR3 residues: CSASVWGQGVGETQYF. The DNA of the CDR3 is TGCAGTGCTTCCGTCTGGGGACAGGGGGTAGGGGAGACCCAGTACTTC.